A single sample gave rise to the 21 T cell receptor beta chains below, sequenced in a study of cytomegalovirus exposure and HLA in healthy donors. PCR was performed using 60 Vbeta and 13 Jbeta primers. TCRdb's table, derived via immunoSEQ multiplex PCR, lists solely in-frame clones and lacks some. The repertoire has approximately 150,000 clones, under 80% of them found once; the top ten carry 2% to 3%. The sequenced sample consisted of PBMCs. These receptors originate from a human donor in good health.

The J gene is TRBJ1-3, the V gene TRBV15; 7 nucleotides match TRBD1. CDR1 LNHNV and CDR2 YYDKDF come from the germline V gene (reference sequence). V trimming: 2 bases; J trimming: 0 bases; junction bases outside the gene matches: 7. CDR3 size: 17 residues. The CDR3 spells CATSRRLQGPSGNTIYF. CDR3 DNA: TGTGCCACCAGCAGACGACTACAGGGGCCCTCTGGAAACACCATATATTTT. Variable domain in full (rest from reference TRBV15 and TRBJ1-3): DAMVIQNPRYQVTQFGKPVTLSCSQTLNHNVMYWYQQKSSQAPKLLFHYYDKDFNNEADTPDNFQSRRPNTSFCFLDIRSPGLGDTAMYLCATSRRLQGPSGNTIYFGEGSWLTVV.

This clone was counted a few times. Here the CDR3 DNA reads TGTGCCAGCAGCTTAGATTCCGTTTATGGCTACACCTTC. It encodes CASSLDSVYGYTF. The chain recombines TRBV7-2 with TRBJ1-2; D remains unclear. Germline values: CDR1 SGHTA, CDR2 FQGNSA. V gave up 1 base and J gave up 5 bases, with 8 bases separating them. CDR3 length equals 13 residues.

This chain joins TRBV5-4 and TRBJ2-1, with a possible D match to TRBD1 (6 bases). V lost 4 bases and J 3 bases, leaving 11 bases between the germline ends. The germline CDR1 and CDR2 sequences are SGHNT and YYREEE (reference sequence). The CDR3 runs 14 residues. The CDR3 loop reads CASSGQTGYNEQFF. DNA of the CDR3: TGTGCCAGCAGCGGACAGACCGGCTACAATGAGCAGTTCTTC.

The chain carries TRBV2 and TRBJ1-1; TRBD1 matches at 8 bases. Germline V gene lookup returns CDR1 SNHLY and CDR2 FYNNEI. V shed 1 base and J 2 bases; nucleotides not matched to a gene: 21. This CDR3 has 21 residues. In nucleotides, the CDR3 is TGTGCCAGCAGTGAAGTTAGTGGACAGGGAATGAGGTATTGGGGAAACACTGAAGCTTTCTTT. The encoded protein is CASSEVSGQGMRYWGNTEAFF.

This clone was detected only a few times. This chain uses TRBV5-1 with TRBJ2-5, with 10 positions matching TRBD1. The V and J ends lost 4 bases and 5 bases, in that order; junction bases with no gene match: 8. Germline V gene data show CDR1 as SGHRS and CDR2 as YFSETQ. The CDR3 is 15 amino acids. Here the CDR3 reads CASSRSGTGVETQYF. CDR3 bases: TGCGCCAGCAGCCGCTCCGGGACAGGGGTTGAGACCCAGTACTTC. Variable domain in full (rest from reference TRBV5-1 and TRBJ2-5): KAGVTQTPRYLIKTRGQQVTLSCSPISGHRSVSWYQQTPGQGLQFLFEYFSETQRNKGNFPGRFSGRQFSNSRSEMNVSTLELGDSALYLCASSRSGTGVETQYFGPGTRLLVL.

The J gene is TRBJ1-2, the V gene TRBV13, with a tentative D call TRBD1 (5 bases). Germline values: CDR1 PRHDT, CDR2 FYEKMQ (reference sequence). The V end lost 1 base, the J end lost 4 bases, and 7 bases lay between the germline ends. The CDR3 has 13 amino acids. CDR3 sequence: CASSLEGSYGYTF. The CDR3 bases are TGTGCCAGCAGCTTAGAGGGGTCCTATGGCTACACCTTC.

The chain carries TRBV30 and TRBJ1-1; D gene uncertain. V dropped 0 bases and J dropped 5 bases, with 10 bases sitting between them. Germline values: CDR1 GTSNPN, CDR2 SVGIG (reference sequence). The CDR3 extends over 13 amino acids. CDR3 bases: TGTGCCTGGAGTGTACGGGGTAAGACTGAAGCTTTCTTT. Its protein product is CAWSVRGKTEAFF.

The chain is built from TRBV30 and TRBJ2-2; D gene uncertain. V was shortened by 1 base and J by 6 bases, with 9 bases between the two germline ends. The germline V gene encodes CDR1 GTSNPN and CDR2 SVGIG (reference sequence). The CDR3 consists of 13 residues. The CDR3 DNA is TGTGCCTGGAGTGCCCTAGACGCCGGGGAGCTGTTTTTT. This codes for CAWSALDAGELFF.

V usage is TRBV19 and J usage is TRBJ1-5; D not certain. The ends were cut back, 7 bases at V and 0 bases at J, with 13 bases in the middle. The CDR3 spans 15 residues. The germline CDR1 and CDR2 sequences are LNHDA and SQIVND (reference sequence). This CDR3 is CASTKSQYSNQPQHF. In DNA, the CDR3 is TGTGCCAGTACGAAGAGTCAATATAGCAATCAGCCCCAGCATTTT.

The chain has TRBV5-4 and TRBJ2-2; D remains unclear. Looked up from germline, CDR1 is SGHNT and CDR2 is YYREEE (reference sequence). The CDR3 runs to 13 residues. V lost 9 bases and J lost 6, with 15 bases in between. The DNA of the CDR3 is TGTGCCATGGGCCTCGTAGGATCCGGGGAGCTGTTTTTT. It specifies CAMGLVGSGELFF.

This chain connects TRBV4-3 to TRBJ2-2; D perhaps matches TRBD2 (6 bases). This CDR3 spans 15 amino acids. Trimming removed 8 bases from V and 0 bases from J, with 13 bases in between. Germline CDR1 is LGHNA and CDR2 is YSLEER. The DNA of the CDR3 is TGCGCCAGCCGCGAGCGGGCTGCGAACACCGGGGAGCTGTTTTTT. This encodes CASRERAANTGELFF.

The chain combines TRBV9 with TRBJ2-7, with 7 bases aligning to TRBD2. The germline gives CDR1 SGDLS, CDR2 YYNGEE. The trim removed 3 bases at V and 0 bases at J, leaving 6 bases unmatched. This CDR3 comprises 15 residues. This chain's CDR3 is CASSARGDFSYEQYF. The DNA of the CDR3 is TGTGCCAGCAGCGCCCGGGGGGACTTCTCCTACGAGCAGTACTTC. Based on the CDR3 plus reference TRBV9 and TRBJ2-7, the full variable domain is DSGVTQTPKHLITATGQRVTLRCSPRSGDLSVYWYQQSLDQGLQFLIQYYNGEERAKGNILERFSAQQFPDLHSELNLSSLELGDSALYFCASSARGDFSYEQYFGPGTRLTVT.

The rearrangement uses TRBV5-1 and TRBJ2-3; D might be TRBD2 (7 bases). The CDR3 contains 14 residues. From germline, CDR1 is SGHRS and CDR2 YFSETQ. Trimming took off 4 bases at V and 4 bases at J, with 13 bases between the two ends. The CDR3 loop is CASSLGGPPDTQYF. The CDR3 bases are TGCGCCAGCAGCCTCGGGGGGCCACCAGATACGCAGTATTTT.

The J gene is TRBJ2-1, the V gene TRBV5-1, with TRBD2 as a possible D gene (6 bases). Germline V lookup: CDR1 SGHRS, CDR2 YFSETQ. The ends were cut back, 0 bases at V and 4 bases at J, with 14 bases in the middle. The CDR3 runs to 16 residues. The CDR3 reads CASSLGGASKYNEQFF. In DNA form, the CDR3 reads TGCGCCAGCAGCTTGGGCGGGGCTAGCAAATACAATGAGCAGTTCTTC.

The chain recombines TRBV18 with TRBJ1-1; D might be TRBD1 (6 bases). This CDR3 region has 16 residues. Trimming removed 2 bases at V and 0 bases at J, with 13 bases between. Per the germline V gene, CDR1 is KGHSH and CDR2 is LQKENI. CDR3 sequence (DNA): TGTGCCAGCTCACCATCCGGGAGGGGGATGAACACTGAAGCTTTCTTT. This sequence encodes CASSPSGRGMNTEAFF. The variable domain in full, completed from reference TRBV18 and TRBJ1-1, reads NAGVMQNPRHLVRRRGQEARLRCSPMKGHSHVYWYRQLPEEGLKFMVYLQKENIIDESGMPKERFSAEFPKEGPSILRIQQVVRGDSAAYFCASSPSGRGMNTEAFFGQGTRLTVV.

CDR3 coding DNA: TGTGCCAGCAGTTACTCGGAATCAGGGGATGGCTACACCTTC. This translates into CASSYSESGDGYTF. This rearrangement joins TRBV6-6 to TRBJ1-2, with D possibly TRBD1 on 6 matching bases. CDR1 is MNHNY and CDR2 is SVGAGI in the germline V gene (reference sequence). V was shortened by 0 bases and J by 6 bases, with 11 bases between the two germline ends. This CDR3 is 14 amino acids long.

The chain has TRBV7-9 and TRBJ1-2; D might be TRBD1 (5 bases). V lost 3 bases, J lost 6 bases, and 8 bases lay in between. The CDR3 consists of 12 residues. Germline assignment: CDR1 SEHNR and CDR2 FQNEAQ (reference sequence). Here the CDR3 DNA reads TGTGCCAGCAGCTTCAGGGTTGATGGCTACACCTTC. Its protein product is CASSFRVDGYTF.

The V and J genes are TRBV19 and TRBJ2-1, with 9 bases matching TRBD2. Germline V lookup: CDR1 LNHDA, CDR2 SQIVND (reference sequence). The CDR3 consists of 16 residues. V dropped 5 bases and J dropped 0; count of bases not matched to a gene: 5. CDR3 nucleotides: TGTGCCAGTAGTGTTATTAGCGGGAGCTCCTACAATGAGCAGTTCTTC. This translates into CASSVISGSSYNEQFF.

In this sample, this clone turned up once. The genes are TRBV2 and TRBJ2-3; maybe TRBD2 (5 bases). V lost 5 bases, J lost 3 bases, and 9 bases lay in between. The CDR3 covers 13 residues. Germline-derived CDR1 and CDR2 are SNHLY and FYNNEI. CDR3 sequence (DNA): TGTGCCAGCAGTCTAACTAGAACAGATACGCAGTATTTT. Protein: CASSLTRTDTQYF.

The chain employs TRBV2 and TRBJ1-4; 9 bases map to TRBD1. J was trimmed by 7 bases and V by 8 bases; bases with no gene match: 8. CDR1 and CDR2 (germline): SNHLY, FYNNEI. This CDR3 comprises 14 residues. The CDR3 DNA is TGTGCCAGCGGGAGGGACAGGGCGGCTGAAAAACTGTTTTTT. Translating gives CASGRDRAAEKLFF.

The V and J genes are TRBV11-2 and TRBJ1-1, with 7 bases lining up with TRBD1. The CDR3 is 15 residues long. Trimming cost V 6 bases and J 1 base; bases outside gene matches: 8. CDR1 and CDR2 (germline): SGHAT, FQNNGV. The CDR3 loop reads CASRLIGGRNTEAFF. In DNA, the CDR3 is TGTGCCAGCAGGTTAATAGGGGGCCGGAACACTGAAGCTTTCTTT.